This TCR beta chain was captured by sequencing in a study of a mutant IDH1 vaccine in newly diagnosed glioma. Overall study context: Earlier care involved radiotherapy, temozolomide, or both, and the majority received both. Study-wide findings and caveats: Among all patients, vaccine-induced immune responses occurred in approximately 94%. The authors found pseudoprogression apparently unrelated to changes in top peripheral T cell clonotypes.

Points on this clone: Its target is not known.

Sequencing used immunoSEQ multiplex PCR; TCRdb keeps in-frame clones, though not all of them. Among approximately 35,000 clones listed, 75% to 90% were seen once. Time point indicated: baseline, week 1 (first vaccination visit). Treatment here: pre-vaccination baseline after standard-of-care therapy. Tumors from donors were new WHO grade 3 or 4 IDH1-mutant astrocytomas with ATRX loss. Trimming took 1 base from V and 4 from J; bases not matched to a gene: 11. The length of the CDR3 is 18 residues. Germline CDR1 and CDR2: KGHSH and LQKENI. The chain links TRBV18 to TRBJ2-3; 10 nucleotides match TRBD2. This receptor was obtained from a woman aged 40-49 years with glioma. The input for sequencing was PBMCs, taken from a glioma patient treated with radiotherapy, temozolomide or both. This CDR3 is CASSPRGVLAGTSDTQYF. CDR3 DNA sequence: TGTGCCAGCTCACCACGGGGTGTACTAGCGGGGACCTCAGATACGCAGTATTTT. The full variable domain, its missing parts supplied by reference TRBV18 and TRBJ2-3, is NAGVMQNPRHLVRRRGQEARLRCSPMKGHSHVYWYRQLPEEGLKFMVYLQKENIIDESGMPKERFSAEFPKEGPSILRIQQVVRGDSAAYFCASSPRGVLAGTSDTQYFGPGTRLTVL.